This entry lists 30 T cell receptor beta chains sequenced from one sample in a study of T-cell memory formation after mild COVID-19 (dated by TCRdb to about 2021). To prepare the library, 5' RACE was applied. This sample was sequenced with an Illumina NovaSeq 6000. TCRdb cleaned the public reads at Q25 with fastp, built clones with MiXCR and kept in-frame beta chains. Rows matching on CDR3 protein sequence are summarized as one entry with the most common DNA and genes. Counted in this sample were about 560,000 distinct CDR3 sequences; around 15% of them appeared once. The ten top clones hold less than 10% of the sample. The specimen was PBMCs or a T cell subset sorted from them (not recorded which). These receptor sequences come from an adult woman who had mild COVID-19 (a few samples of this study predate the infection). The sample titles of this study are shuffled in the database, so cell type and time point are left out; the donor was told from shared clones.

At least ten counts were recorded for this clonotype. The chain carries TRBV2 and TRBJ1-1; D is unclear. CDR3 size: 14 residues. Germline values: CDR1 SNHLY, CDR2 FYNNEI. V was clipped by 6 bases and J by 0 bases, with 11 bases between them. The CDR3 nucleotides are TGTGCCAGCAGGCAAGACCGGATGAACACTGAAGCTTTCTTT. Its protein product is CASRQDRMNTEAFF. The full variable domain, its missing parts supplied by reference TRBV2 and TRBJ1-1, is EPEVTQTPSHQVTQMGQEVILRCVPISNHLYFYWYRQILGQKVEFLVSFYNNEISEKSEIFDDQFSVERPDGSNFTLKIRSTKLEDSAMYFCASRQDRMNTEAFFGQGTRLTVV.

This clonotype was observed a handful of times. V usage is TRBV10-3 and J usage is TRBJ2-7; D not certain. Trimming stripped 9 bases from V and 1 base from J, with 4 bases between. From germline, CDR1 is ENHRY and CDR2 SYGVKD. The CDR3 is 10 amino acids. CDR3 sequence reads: CAIGSYEQYF. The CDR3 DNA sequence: TGTGCCATAGGGTCCTACGAGCAGTACTTC.

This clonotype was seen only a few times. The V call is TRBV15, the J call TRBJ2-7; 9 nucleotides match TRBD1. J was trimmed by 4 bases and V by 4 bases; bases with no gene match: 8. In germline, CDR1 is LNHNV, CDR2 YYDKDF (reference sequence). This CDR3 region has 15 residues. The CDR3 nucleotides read TGTGCCACCAGCACCCGGGGGACAGGGCAATACGAGCAGTACTTC. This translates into CATSTRGTGQYEQYF.

The CDR3 DNA reads TGTGCCAGCAGATCCACGACCGGGGAGCTGTTTTTT. Protein product: CASRSTTGELFF. V gene TRBV9 combines with J gene TRBJ2-2; unclear D gene. The CDR3 covers 12 residues. V was pared by 5 bases and J by 5 bases, with 7 bases between. CDR1 is SGDLS and CDR2 is YYNGEE in the germline V gene. Full variable domain (rest looked up from reference TRBV9 and TRBJ2-2): DSGVTQTPKHLITATGQRVTLRCSPRSGDLSVYWYQQSLDQGLQFLIQYYNGEERAKGNILERFSAQQFPDLHSELNLSSLELGDSALYFCASRSTTGELFFGEGSRLTVL.

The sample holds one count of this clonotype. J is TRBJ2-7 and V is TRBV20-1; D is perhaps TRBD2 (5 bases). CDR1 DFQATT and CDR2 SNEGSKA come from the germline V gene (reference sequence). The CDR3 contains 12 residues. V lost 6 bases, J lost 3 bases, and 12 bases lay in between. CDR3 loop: CSAARERYEQYF. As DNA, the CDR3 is TGCAGTGCCGCGAGGGAACGCTACGAGCAGTACTTC.

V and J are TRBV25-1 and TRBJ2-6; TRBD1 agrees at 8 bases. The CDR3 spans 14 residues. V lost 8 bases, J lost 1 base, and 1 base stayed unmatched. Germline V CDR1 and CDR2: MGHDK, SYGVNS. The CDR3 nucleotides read TGTGCCAGCTGGACAGGGTCTGGGGCCAACGTCCTGACTTTC. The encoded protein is CASWTGSGANVLTF. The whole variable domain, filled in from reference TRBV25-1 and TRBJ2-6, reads EADIYQTPRYLVIGTGKKITLECSQTMGHDKMYWYQQDPGMELHLIHYSYGVNSTEKGDLSSESTVSRIRTEHFPLTLESARPSHTSQYLCASWTGSGANVLTFGAGSRLTVL.

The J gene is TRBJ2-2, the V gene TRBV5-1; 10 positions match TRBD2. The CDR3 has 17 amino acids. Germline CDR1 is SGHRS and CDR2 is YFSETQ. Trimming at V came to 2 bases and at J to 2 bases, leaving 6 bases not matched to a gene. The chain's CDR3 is CASSLPSSGSNTGELFF. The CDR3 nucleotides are TGCGCCAGCAGCTTACCGTCTAGCGGGAGTAACACCGGGGAGCTGTTTTTT.

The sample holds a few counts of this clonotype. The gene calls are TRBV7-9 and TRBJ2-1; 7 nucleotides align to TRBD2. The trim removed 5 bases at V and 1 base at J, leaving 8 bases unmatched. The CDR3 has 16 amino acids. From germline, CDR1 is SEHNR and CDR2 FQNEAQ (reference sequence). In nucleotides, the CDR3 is TGTGCCAGCAGCCACACGGCGGGAGTGTCCTACAATGAGCAGTTCTTC. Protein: CASSHTAGVSYNEQFF.

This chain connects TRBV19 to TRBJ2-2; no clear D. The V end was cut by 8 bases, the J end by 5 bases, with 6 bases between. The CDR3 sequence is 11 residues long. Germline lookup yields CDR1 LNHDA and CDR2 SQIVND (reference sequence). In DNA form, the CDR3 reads TGTGCCAGTGGTTTTACCGGGGAGCTGTTTTTT. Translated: CASGFTGELFF.

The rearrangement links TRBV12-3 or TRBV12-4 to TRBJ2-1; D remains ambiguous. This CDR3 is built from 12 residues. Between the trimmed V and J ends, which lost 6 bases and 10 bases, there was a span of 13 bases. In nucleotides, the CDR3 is TGTGCCAGCAGCCTGGCCCTCACCGAGCAGTTCTTC. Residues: CASSLALTEQFF.

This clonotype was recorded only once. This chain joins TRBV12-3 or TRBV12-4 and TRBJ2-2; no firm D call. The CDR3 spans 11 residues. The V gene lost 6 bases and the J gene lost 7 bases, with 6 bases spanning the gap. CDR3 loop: CASRAYGELFF. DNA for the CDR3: TGTGCCAGCAGAGCGTACGGGGAGCTGTTTTTT.

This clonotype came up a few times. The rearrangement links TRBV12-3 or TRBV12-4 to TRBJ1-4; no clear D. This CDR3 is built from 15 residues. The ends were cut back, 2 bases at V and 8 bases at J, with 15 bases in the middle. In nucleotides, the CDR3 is TGTGCCAGCAGTTTATTGGAGGGATTGCGGGAAAAACTGTTTTTT. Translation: CASSLLEGLREKLFF.

The CDR3, as DNA: TGTGCCACCAGCAGAGATCGACCAGGACAGCCTTACAATGAGCAGTTCTTC. Its translation: CATSRDRPGQPYNEQFF. V is TRBV15 and J is TRBJ2-1, with a weak D call TRBD1 (6 bases). Trimming shortened V by 0 bases and J by 4 bases, and 16 bases separated the two germline ends. This CDR3 is 17 amino acids long. Germline lookup yields CDR1 LNHNV and CDR2 YYDKDF (reference sequence).

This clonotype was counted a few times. The CDR3 reads CASSGLAGGSEFF. CDR3 coding DNA: TGTGCCAGCTCCGGACTAGCGGGAGGGAGCGAGTTCTTC. The chain uses TRBV18 and TRBJ2-1; 15 bases line up with TRBD2. Germline CDR1 reads KGHSH; CDR2 reads LQKENI. This CDR3 has 13 amino acids. The V and J ends lost 6 bases and 14 bases, in that order; junction bases with no gene match: 5.

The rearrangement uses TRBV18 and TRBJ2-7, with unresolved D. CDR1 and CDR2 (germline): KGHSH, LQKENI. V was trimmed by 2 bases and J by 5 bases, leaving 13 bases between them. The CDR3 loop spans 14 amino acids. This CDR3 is CASSPGANRDEQYF. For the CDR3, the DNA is TGTGCCAGCTCACCAGGCGCAAATCGAGACGAGCAGTACTTC.

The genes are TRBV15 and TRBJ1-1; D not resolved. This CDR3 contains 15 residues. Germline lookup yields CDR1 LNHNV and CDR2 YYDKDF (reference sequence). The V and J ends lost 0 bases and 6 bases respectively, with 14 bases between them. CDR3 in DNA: TGTGCCACCAGCAGAGATCGCGAAACGGGCCCTGAAGCTTTCTTT. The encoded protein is CATSRDRETGPEAFF. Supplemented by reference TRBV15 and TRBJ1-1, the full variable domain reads DAMVIQNPRYQVTQFGKPVTLSCSQTLNHNVMYWYQQKSSQAPKLLFHYYDKDFNNEADTPDNFQSRRPNTSFCFLDIRSPGLGDTAMYLCATSRDRETGPEAFFGQGTRLTVV.

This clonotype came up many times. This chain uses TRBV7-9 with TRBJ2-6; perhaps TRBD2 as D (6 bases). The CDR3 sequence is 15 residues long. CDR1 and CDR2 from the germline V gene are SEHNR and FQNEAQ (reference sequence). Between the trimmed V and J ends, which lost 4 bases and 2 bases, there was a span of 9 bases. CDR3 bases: TGTGCCAGCAGCTCTCCGGGGGCTGGGGCCAACGTCCTGACTTTC. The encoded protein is CASSSPGAGANVLTF.

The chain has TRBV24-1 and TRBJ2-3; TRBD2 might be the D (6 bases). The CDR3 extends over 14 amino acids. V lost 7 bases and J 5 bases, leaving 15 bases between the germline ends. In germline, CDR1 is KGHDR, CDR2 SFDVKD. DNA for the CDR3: TGTGCCACCAGAGAGAACGCGGGAAAAGATACGCAGTATTTT. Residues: CATRENAGKDTQYF.

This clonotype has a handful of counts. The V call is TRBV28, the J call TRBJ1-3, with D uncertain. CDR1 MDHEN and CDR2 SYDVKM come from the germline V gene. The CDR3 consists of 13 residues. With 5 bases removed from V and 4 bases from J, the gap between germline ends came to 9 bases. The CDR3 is CASSRKLGNTIYF. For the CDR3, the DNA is TGTGCCAGCAGTCGTAAGCTCGGAAACACCATATATTTT.

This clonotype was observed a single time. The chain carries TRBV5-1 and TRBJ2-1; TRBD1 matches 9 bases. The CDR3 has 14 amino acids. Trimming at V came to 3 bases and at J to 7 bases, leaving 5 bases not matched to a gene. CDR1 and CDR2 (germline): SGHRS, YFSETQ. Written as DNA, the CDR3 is TGCGCCAGCAGCTGGGACAGGGTTCAGAATGAGCAGTTCTTC. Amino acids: CASSWDRVQNEQFF.

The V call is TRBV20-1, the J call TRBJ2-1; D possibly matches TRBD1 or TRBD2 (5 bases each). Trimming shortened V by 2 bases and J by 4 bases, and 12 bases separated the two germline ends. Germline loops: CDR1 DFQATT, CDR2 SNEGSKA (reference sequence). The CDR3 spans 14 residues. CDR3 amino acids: CSARQGAGYNEQFF. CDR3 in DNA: TGCAGTGCTAGACAGGGTGCGGGTTACAATGAGCAGTTCTTC.

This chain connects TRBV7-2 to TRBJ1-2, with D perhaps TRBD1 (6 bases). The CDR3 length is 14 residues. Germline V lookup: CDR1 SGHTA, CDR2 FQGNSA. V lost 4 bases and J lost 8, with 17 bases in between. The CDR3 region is CASSSSRQGPGYTF. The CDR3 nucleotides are TGTGCCAGCAGCTCAAGTCGTCAGGGGCCCGGCTACACCTTC.

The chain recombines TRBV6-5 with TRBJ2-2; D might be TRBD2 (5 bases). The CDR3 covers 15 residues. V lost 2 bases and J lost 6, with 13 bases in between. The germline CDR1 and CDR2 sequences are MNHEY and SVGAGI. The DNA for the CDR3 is TGTGCCAGCAGTTACAGTGAGGGTTTGGCCGGGGAGCTGTTTTTT. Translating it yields CASSYSEGLAGELFF.

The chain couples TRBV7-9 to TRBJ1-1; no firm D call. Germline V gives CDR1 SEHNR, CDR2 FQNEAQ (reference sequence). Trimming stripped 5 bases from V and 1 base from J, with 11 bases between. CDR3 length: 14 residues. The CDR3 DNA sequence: TGTGCCAGCAGCCCAAGGAGGAGGAACACTGAAGCTTTCTTT. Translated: CASSPRRRNTEAFF.

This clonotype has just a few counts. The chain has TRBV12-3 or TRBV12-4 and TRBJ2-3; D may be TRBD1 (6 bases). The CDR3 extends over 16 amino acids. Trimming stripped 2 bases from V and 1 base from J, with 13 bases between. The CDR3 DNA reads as TGTGCCAGCAGTTTATCAGGGGCCAGCCGCACAGATACGCAGTATTTT. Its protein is CASSLSGASRTDTQYF.

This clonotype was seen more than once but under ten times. The CDR3 nucleotides are TGTGCCAGCTCACGAGCGGCAGCAGACCTTAACTATGGCTACACCTTC. This gives the protein CASSRAAADLNYGYTF. V is TRBV18 and J is TRBJ1-2; D gene uncertain. Germline assignment: CDR1 KGHSH and CDR2 LQKENI. The CDR3 totals 16 residues. The ends were cut back, 4 bases at V and 1 base at J, with 16 bases in the middle.

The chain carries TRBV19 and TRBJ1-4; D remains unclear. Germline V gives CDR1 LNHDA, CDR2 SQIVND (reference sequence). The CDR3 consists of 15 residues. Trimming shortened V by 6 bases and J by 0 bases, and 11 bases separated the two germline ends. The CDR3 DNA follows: TGTGCCAGTAGACCAAAGCGAGCAACTAATGAAAAACTGTTTTTT. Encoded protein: CASRPKRATNEKLFF.

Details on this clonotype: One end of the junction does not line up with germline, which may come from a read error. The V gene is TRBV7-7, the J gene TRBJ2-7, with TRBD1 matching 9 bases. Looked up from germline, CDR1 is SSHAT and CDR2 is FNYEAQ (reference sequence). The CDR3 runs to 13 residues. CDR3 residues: CASSSDRGGEQYF. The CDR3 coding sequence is TGTGCTAGCAGCTCGGACAGGGGCGGCGAGCAGTACTTC. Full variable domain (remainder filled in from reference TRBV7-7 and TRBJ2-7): GAGVSQSPRYKVTKRGQDVTLRCDPISSHATLYWYQQALGQGPEFLTYFNYEAQPDKSGLPSDRFSAERPEGSISTLTIQRTEQRDSAMYRCASSSDRGGEQYFGPGTRLTVT.

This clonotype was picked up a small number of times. For the CDR3, the DNA is TGTGCCAGCAGTTACATGGCGGTGAACACCGGGGAGCTGTTTTTT. It specifies CASSYMAVNTGELFF. V gene TRBV6-5 combines with J gene TRBJ2-2; D not certain. Germline lookup yields CDR1 MNHEY and CDR2 SVGAGI. This CDR3 has 15 residues. V lost 2 bases, J lost 1 base, and 8 bases lay in between.

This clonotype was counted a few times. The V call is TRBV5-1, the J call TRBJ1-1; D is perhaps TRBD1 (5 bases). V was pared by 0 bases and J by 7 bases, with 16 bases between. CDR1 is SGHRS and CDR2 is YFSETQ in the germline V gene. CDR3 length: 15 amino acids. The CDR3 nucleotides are TGCGCCAGCAGCTTGGCCGGGGACCGGGTGAATGAAGCTTTCTTT. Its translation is CASSLAGDRVNEAFF.